Listed below are T cell receptor beta chains from one sample, sequenced in a study of blood T cell repertoires in COVID-19. Clones were sequenced by immunoSEQ multiplex PCR, and TCRdb holds only the in-frame ones, with some missing. The data hold about 190,000 clones, with 60% to 85% observed a single time. Input material: peripheral blood. Receptor source: a man aged 55 to 70 with active or convalescent COVID-19. CDR3s include the opening cysteine and the closing phenylalanine or tryptophan. D genes are given only for firm matches. Clone size is not always given. Where it is, it says once, few, many or a class for expanded clones.

D gene | CDR3 length | J gene | clone size | V gene | CDR3 DNA | CDR3 protein
TRBD1 | 19 | TRBJ1-2 | few | TRBV6-1 | TGTGCCAGCAGTGAAAGGGGGCTAAGGCTGTGGTCAGGCCGGTGGGGCTACACCTTC | CASSERGLRLWSGRWGYTF
NA | 14 | TRBJ2-3 | NA | TRBV5-4 | TGTGCCAGCAGCTTGGTTGGGAGCGCAGATACGCAGTATTTT | CASSLVGSADTQYF
TRBD2 | 15 | TRBJ2-2 | few | TRBV11-2 | TGTGCCAGCAGGCGAGCGGGAGGGAACACCGGGGAGCTGTTTTTT | CASRRAGGNTGELFF
NA | 14 | TRBJ2-1 | NA | TRBV5-1 | TGCGCCAGCAGCTTGGAAGCGGCCAACAATGAGCAGTTCTTC | CASSLEAANNEQFF
TRBD2 | 15 | TRBJ2-7 | NA | TRBV5-6 | TGTGCCAGCAGCCCGGGACTAGCGGAGTCCTACGAGCAGTACTTC | CASSPGLAESYEQYF
NA | 12 | TRBJ1-2 | NA | TRBV20-1 | TGCAGTGCTAGTGCCAGTAACTATGGCTACACCTTC | CSASASNYGYTF
TRBD1 | 13 | TRBJ2-5 | NA | TRBV18 | TGTGCCAGCACGGTTGGGGGACAGGAGACCCAGTACTTC | CASTVGGQETQYF
TRBD2 | 13 | TRBJ2-5 | NA | TRBV30 | TGTGCCTGGAGTCGGGGGAGGGAAGAGACCCAGTACTTC | CAWSRGREETQYF
NA | 18 | TRBJ2-3 | NA | TRBV21-1 | TGTGCCAGCACGGACTGGCTACATTTCGGCACTAGCACAGATACGCAGTATTTT | CASTDWLHFGTSTDTQYF
TRBD2 | 15 | TRBJ2-5 | once | TRBV2 | TGTGCCAGCAGTGAGGTAGCGGGAGCCGGAGAGACCCAGTACTTC | CASSEVAGAGETQYF
TRBD2 | 15 | TRBJ2-1 | NA | TRBV10-3 | TGTGCCATCAGTGAGGTGGTAGCGGGAGGGGGGGAGCAGTTCTTC | CAISEVVAGGGEQFF
NA | 14 | TRBJ2-7 | NA | TRBV28 | TGTGCCAGCACCCAAGGGGACTTGTGGCGCGAGCAGTACTTC | CASTQGDLWREQYF
TRBD2 | 12 | TRBJ2-7 | NA | TRBV11-2 | TGTGCCAGCAGCCCCTCGACGGAGCGGGAGTTCTTC | CASSPSTEREFF
NA | 16 | TRBJ1-1 | many | TRBV7-3 | TGTGCCAGCAGCTTAAGAGTCCCCGAGGAGAACACTGAAGCTTTCTTT | CASSLRVPEENTEAFF
TRBD1 | 13 | TRBJ1-4 | NA | TRBV6-6 | TGTGCCAGCAGTTACCCCGACAGGGGAAAACTGTTTTTT | CASSYPDRGKLFF
NA | 13 | TRBJ1-1 | once | TRBV3-1/TRBV3-2 | TGTGCCAGCAGCCAAGATCTGTACACTGAAGCTTTCTTT | CASSQDLYTEAFF
NA | 16 | TRBJ2-7 | NA | TRBV15 | TGTGCCACCAGCAGAGCCTCTCCTTCTTCAGCGGACGAGCAGTACTTC | CATSRASPSSADEQYF
TRBD1 | 12 | TRBJ2-5 | NA | TRBV30 | TGTGCCTGGAGTCCCAGGGGGCAGACCCAGTACTTC | CAWSPRGQTQYF
NA | 12 | TRBJ2-1 | NA | TRBV29-1 | TGCAGCACAGGGGGGGTTGTGAATGAGCAGTTCTTC | CSTGGVVNEQFF
TRBD1 | 14 | TRBJ1-2 | NA | TRBV10-3 | TGTGCCATCAGTGAGTCGGGACAGGGGGACGGCTACACCTTC | CAISESGQGDGYTF
TRBD1 | 14 | TRBJ1-2 | NA | TRBV5-1 | TGCGCCAGCAGCTGGGGACAGGGGCCCTATGGCTACACCTTC | CASSWGQGPYGYTF
TRBD1 | 13 | TRBJ1-2 | NA | TRBV5-6 | TGTGCCAGCAGCGCCTACAGGGGGCATGGCTACACCTTC | CASSAYRGHGYTF
TRBD2 | 16 | TRBJ2-7 | NA | TRBV30 | TGTGCCTGCACCACCAGACTAGCGGGCAGGGTCTACGAGCAGTACTTC | CACTTRLAGRVYEQYF
NA | 13 | TRBJ2-7 | NA | TRBV7-2 | TGTGCCAGCAGCTTATCCCCCCTCTACGAGCAGTACTTC | CASSLSPLYEQYF
TRBD1 | 16 | TRBJ2-7 | once | TRBV19 | TGTGCCAGTAGTATAGCCGGGGACAGGACCTCCTACGAGCAGTACTTC | CASSIAGDRTSYEQYF
NA | 16 | TRBJ2-1 | NA | TRBV4-3 | TGCGCCAGCAGCCAAGATGGTAGGCAGGGGATCAGTGAGCAGTTCTTC | CASSQDGRQGISEQFF
TRBD2 | 14 | TRBJ2-5 | NA | TRBV3-1/TRBV3-2 | TGTGCCAGCAGCCGCCGGGGGGAGGAAGAGACCCAGTACTTC | CASSRRGEEETQYF
TRBD1 | 15 | TRBJ2-3 | once | TRBV5-1 | TGCGCCAGCACCTTAGGGGGACAGGGGACAGATACGCAGTATTTT | CASTLGGQGTDTQYF
NA | 16 | TRBJ2-7 | NA | TRBV28 | TGTGCCAGCAGTTTATCCTCAGGAGGGGCCACGGGCGAGCAGTACTTC | CASSLSSGGATGEQYF
NA | 14 | TRBJ2-2 | NA | TRBV7-2 | TGTGCCAGCAGCTCCCGAGGTAGCACCGGGGAGCTGTTTTTT | CASSSRGSTGELFF
TRBD2 | 18 | TRBJ2-2 | NA | TRBV6-2/TRBV6-3 | TGTGCCAGCACCCCTCATAGTAGCGGGAGTTTGGACACCGGGGAGCTGTTTTTT | CASTPHSSGSLDTGELFF
NA | 17 | TRBJ2-1 | NA | TRBV6-2/TRBV6-3 | TGTGCCAGCAGTTATTGGGGAGGACGAATGAAAAACAATGAGCAGTTCTTC | CASSYWGGRMKNNEQFF
TRBD1 | 16 | TRBJ1-1 | NA | TRBV5-4 | TGTGCCAGCAGCACCCCGACAGGGGGAGTAGGGACTGAAGCTTTCTTT | CASSTPTGGVGTEAFF
NA | 15 | TRBJ1-5 | NA | TRBV19 | TGTGCCAGTAAGTTCCCCGGGGTAAGCAATCAGCCCCAGCATTTT | CASKFPGVSNQPQHF
TRBD1 | 19 | TRBJ1-6 | NA | TRBV27 | TGTGCCAGCAGTTTTACCGGGACAGGGGGAAGCTCCTATAATTCACCCCTCCACTTT | CASSFTGTGGSSYNSPLHF
NA | 12 | TRBJ2-7 | NA | TRBV10-2 | TGCGCCAGCAGTGAGTGGGCGAAAGAGCAGTACTTC | CASSEWAKEQYF
TRBD1 | 14 | TRBJ2-1 | NA | TRBV29-1 | TGCAGCGTTGAAGGTGGACCAGGGGGTTGGGAGCAGTTCTTC | CSVEGGPGGWEQFF
NA | 16 | TRBJ2-2 | few | TRBV9 | TGTGCCAGCAGCGCCGGTCAGGGGCCGGACACCGGGGAGCTGTTTTTT | CASSAGQGPDTGELFF
NA | 13 | TRBJ1-2 | NA | TRBV3-1/TRBV3-2 | TGTGCCAGCAGCCGGCCGGAGGACTATGGCTACACCTTC | CASSRPEDYGYTF
NA | 13 | TRBJ2-2 | NA | TRBV28 | TGTGCCGCCTTCCTCGGGAACACCGGGGAGCTGTTTTTT | CAAFLGNTGELFF
TRBD1 | 15 | TRBJ1-5 | NA | TRBV24-1 | TGTGCCACCAGTGATCGACAGGGAAGCAATCAGCCCCAGCATTTT | CATSDRQGSNQPQHF
NA | 13 | TRBJ2-7 | once | TRBV11-3 | TGTGCCAGCAGCCCCACGGACTACGGGGAGCAGTACTTC | CASSPTDYGEQYF
NA | 15 | TRBJ2-1 | few | TRBV7-9 | TGTGCCAGCAGCTTAGGGAGCGGGCGATACAATGAGCAGTTCTTC | CASSLGSGRYNEQFF
TRBD2 | 16 | TRBJ2-1 | many | TRBV7-3 | TGTGCCAGCAGCTTAATTGGACTAGGGGACCGTTGGGAGCAGTTCTTC | CASSLIGLGDRWEQFF
TRBD2 | 17 | TRBJ2-3 | NA | TRBV11-2 | TGTGCCAGCAGCTTACCCCAGGGTAGCGGGAGATTGGGTACGCAGTATTTT | CASSLPQGSGRLGTQYF